The 26 T cell receptor beta chains reported below all come from one sample, sequenced in a study of CD8+CD57+ T cells in acquired aplastic anemia. Sequenced patients had shown CD8+CD57+ cell expansion by flow cytometry. For CDR3 and TCR beta VDJ profiling, genomic DNA was the template used. Each CDR3 protein is one row after TCRdb ran MiXCR on the reads. This sample yields around 430,000 distinct CDR3 sequences, of which around 30% are seen a single time; 0.8% to 0.85% belongs to the top ten. The sequencing input was sorted CD4+, CD8+, or CD8+CD57+ T cells (not recorded which) from PBMCs. These receptors came from a human donor with aplastic anemia.

The chain has TRBV29-1 and TRBJ2-3; the D gene is possibly TRBD2 (6 bases). Germline loops: CDR1 SQVTM, CDR2 ANQGSEA. This CDR3 spans 14 amino acids. Trimming stripped 6 bases from V and 1 base from J, with 14 bases between. In DNA form, the CDR3 reads TGCAGCGTCGCGGGACGCCCTTGCACAGATACGCAGTATTTT. Amino acid sequence: CSVAGRPCTDTQYF.

The chain has TRBV28 and TRBJ1-3, with D possibly being TRBD1 (5 bases). The CDR3 runs to 14 residues. Germline V gives CDR1 MDHEN, CDR2 SYDVKM. V lost 5 bases and J 4 bases, leaving 12 bases between the germline ends. The CDR3 bases are TGTGCCAGCAGTAAGCCCGGGGGAGGAAACACCATATATTTT. Translation gives CASSKPGGGNTIYF.

This clonotype was seen a few times. The chain is built from TRBV9 and TRBJ2-7; D not resolved. V was clipped by 0 bases and J by 0 bases, with 10 bases between them. This CDR3 is built from 15 residues. The germline V gene has CDR1 SGDLS and CDR2 YYNGEE. Here the CDR3 DNA reads TGTGCCAGCAGCGTAGGCCCGAAGAGCTCCTACGAGCAGTACTTC. It translates to CASSVGPKSSYEQYF.

This clonotype was counted only a few times. V and J are TRBV10-3 and TRBJ2-2; D may be TRBD1 (6 bases). Per the germline V gene, CDR1 is ENHRY and CDR2 is SYGVKD. With 9 bases removed from V and 2 bases from J, the gap between germline ends came to 13 bases. The CDR3 spans 14 residues. The CDR3 region is CAIAGQRNTGELFF. Written as DNA, the CDR3 is TGTGCCATTGCAGGACAGCGTAACACCGGGGAGCTGTTTTTT.

In its sample, this clonotype was seen once. This chain uses TRBV29-1 with TRBJ2-7; the D gene is possibly TRBD2 (7 bases). The V gene's germline CDR1 is SQVTM and CDR2 ANQGSEA. The CDR3 consists of 14 residues. V was pared by 4 bases and J by 5 bases, with 18 bases between. The CDR3 loop reads CSVGRASGGDEQYF. For the CDR3, the DNA is TGCAGCGTTGGTCGTGCCTCGGGGGGCGACGAGCAGTACTTC.

This clonotype came up many times. This rearrangement joins TRBV29-1 to TRBJ2-1; 8 bases agree with TRBD1. Germline trimming cut 4 bases from V and 0 bases from J; bases unmatched to any gene: 2. Germline V gene sequence: CDR1 SQVTM, CDR2 ANQGSEA. CDR3 length: 14 residues. The CDR3 DNA reads TGCAGCGTTGTAACAGGGGGCTCCTACAATGAGCAGTTCTTC. Translating it yields CSVVTGGSYNEQFF.

In this sample, this clonotype turned up many times. The chain is built from TRBV7-9 and TRBJ1-2; 9 positions agree with TRBD1. V shed 5 bases, J shed 6 bases, and the junction held 7 bases outside the gene matches. CDR1 SEHNR and CDR2 FQNEAQ come from the germline V gene (reference sequence). The CDR3 covers 14 residues. This chain's CDR3 is CASSPRTGDDGYTF. In DNA, the CDR3 is TGTGCCAGCAGCCCTCGGACAGGGGACGATGGCTACACCTTC.

This clonotype showed up just a few times. The chain uses TRBV30 and TRBJ1-6, with a tentative D call TRBD1 (6 bases). Trimming stripped 0 bases from V and 7 bases from J, with 13 bases between. Germline assignment: CDR1 GTSNPN and CDR2 SVGIG (reference sequence). The CDR3 is made up of 15 amino acids. CDR3 DNA: TGTGCCTGGAGTGTTAATACAGGGAGGAATTCACCCCTCCACTTT. Protein sequence: CAWSVNTGRNSPLHF.

The chain is built from TRBV20-1 and TRBJ2-7; D possibly corresponds to TRBD1 (5 bases). CDR3 length: 13 amino acids. Trimming left V 1 base short and J 3 bases short, with 10 bases between. CDR1 and CDR2 (germline): DFQATT, SNEGSKA (reference sequence). DNA for the CDR3: TGCAGTGCTAGAGGCCCACAGGACTACGAGCAGTACTTC. Translating gives CSARGPQDYEQYF.

The chain joins TRBV10-3 to TRBJ1-6, with TRBD1 matching over 8 bases. This CDR3 has 14 residues. V shed 3 bases, J shed 7 bases, and the junction held 2 bases outside the gene matches. Germline-derived CDR1 and CDR2 are ENHRY and SYGVKD. CDR3 bases: TGTGCCATCAGTGACGGACAGGGAAATTCACCCCTCCACTTT. As protein: CAISDGQGNSPLHF.

This clonotype has a count of ten or more. This chain uses TRBV2 with TRBJ1-6; D unresolved. Germline V gene sequence: CDR1 SNHLY, CDR2 FYNNEI. This CDR3 comprises 15 residues. V lost 4 bases and J lost 9, with 16 bases in between. In nucleotides, the CDR3 is TGTGCCAGCAGTGCACGGTCCCGCGGCTCTTCACCCCTCCACTTT. It is translated as CASSARSRGSSPLHF.

In its sample, this clonotype was seen many times. The rearrangement uses TRBV7-3 and TRBJ2-7; 9 bases are a match to TRBD2. The CDR3 length is 15 residues. Germline V gene lookup returns CDR1 SGHTA and CDR2 FQGTGA. V was pared by 2 bases and J by 6 bases, with 8 bases of the junction left unmatched. CDR3 amino acids: CASSLHPGLASEQYF. The CDR3 DNA is TGTGCCAGCAGCTTACACCCGGGACTAGCAAGCGAGCAGTACTTC.

This clonotype showed up just a few times. The rearrangement joins TRBV12-3 or TRBV12-4 to TRBJ2-1; TRBD2 agrees at 8 bases. The CDR3 covers 16 residues. J was trimmed by 4 bases and V by 3 bases; bases with no gene match: 8. The CDR3 DNA reads TGTGCCAGCAGTTTCCCTGGACTAGCTGGGTACAATGAGCAGTTCTTC. This encodes CASSFPGLAGYNEQFF.

This clonotype was seen at least ten times. This rearrangement joins TRBV20-1 to TRBJ1-2; D unclear. V lost 0 bases, J lost 0 bases, and 11 bases lay in between. Germline V gene data show CDR1 as DFQATT and CDR2 as SNEGSKA (reference sequence). The length of the CDR3 is 15 residues. DNA of the CDR3: TGCAGTGCTAGAGATCCCGCAGGATCTAACTATGGCTACACCTTC. It yields the protein CSARDPAGSNYGYTF.

As to this clonotype: A much larger clone is a single base away; this may be a read error. The CDR3: CASTTGGFHEQYF. For the CDR3, the DNA is TGTGCCAGCACGACAGGGGGCTTCCACGAGCAGTACTTC. This rearrangement joins TRBV12-3 or TRBV12-4 to TRBJ2-7; 10 bases match TRBD1. The CDR3 totals 13 residues. The V segment lost 7 bases and the J segment 5 bases; nucleotides outside the gene matches: 5.

The chain uses TRBV18 and TRBJ1-1; D not certain. V was shortened by 2 bases and J by 5 bases, with 18 bases between the two germline ends. The CDR3 sequence is 16 residues long. Germline assignment: CDR1 KGHSH and CDR2 LQKENI. The DNA of the CDR3 is TGTGCCAGCTCACCAAGCCAGCCCAGTGTAGGGACTGAAGCTTTCTTT. Translating gives CASSPSQPSVGTEAFF.

This clonotype has a handful of counts. The chain is built from TRBV6-1 and TRBJ2-3; D is unclear. The CDR3 has 15 amino acids. CDR1 is MNHNS and CDR2 is SASEGT in the germline V gene. The V end lost 0 bases, the J end lost 1 base, and 8 bases lay between the germline ends. CDR3 amino acids: CASSEAGFRTDTQYF. The CDR3 DNA follows: TGTGCCAGCAGTGAAGCGGGGTTCCGCACAGATACGCAGTATTTT.

This clonotype was seen ten or more times. V and J are TRBV2 and TRBJ2-7; D might be TRBD2 (6 bases). The CDR3 runs 14 residues. V was cut by 6 bases and J by 3 bases, with 15 bases left in between. CDR1 is SNHLY, CDR2 FYNNEI, per germline. This CDR3 is CASRTRGNDYEQYF. CDR3 sequence (DNA): TGTGCCAGCAGGACCCGGGGGAATGACTACGAGCAGTACTTC.

The V gene is TRBV20-1, the J gene TRBJ2-1; 7 bases match TRBD2. The CDR3 totals 16 residues. Looked up from germline, CDR1 is DFQATT and CDR2 is SNEGSKA (reference sequence). The junction had 5 bases not matched to a gene; V was cut back by 0 bases and J by 0 bases. For the CDR3, the DNA is TGCAGTGCTAGAGAGGGGGGAGGGCGCTCCTACAATGAGCAGTTCTTC. It yields the protein CSAREGGGRSYNEQFF.

This clonotype appeared many times. CDR3 sequence reads: CASSIDRGEQFF. CDR3 bases: TGTGCCAGTAGTATAGACAGGGGTGAGCAGTTCTTC. The chain employs TRBV19 and TRBJ2-1, with a weak D call TRBD1 (6 bases). V lost 0 bases to trimming and J lost 9 bases, with 6 bases between them. This CDR3 spans 12 amino acids. Germline CDR1 is LNHDA and CDR2 is SQIVND (reference sequence).

This clonotype has ten or more counts. In DNA, the CDR3 is TGTGCCAGTAGTAAAATAGTTGGGTCGAATCAGCCCCAGCATTTT. Translated, it gives CASSKIVGSNQPQHF. The chain recombines TRBV19 with TRBJ1-5; the D is unclear. From germline, CDR1 is LNHDA and CDR2 SQIVND (reference sequence). CDR3 length: 15 amino acids. Trimming removed 4 bases from V and 4 bases from J, with 14 bases in between.

Of note for this clonotype: This may stem from a read error, because a much larger clone lies one nucleotide away. The rearrangement links TRBV19 to TRBJ1-2; the D is unclear. The germline V and J ends were trimmed by 3 bases and 7 bases, with 24 bases remaining between them. Germline V gene lookup returns CDR1 LNHDA and CDR2 SQIVND (reference sequence). This CDR3 has 17 residues. CDR3: CASSIGLRAGGALGYTF. The CDR3 region has the DNA TGTGCCAGTAGTATTGGATTAAGGGCAGGCGGAGCGCTTGGCTACACCTTC.

This clonotype was detected ten times or more. The V and J genes are TRBV5-5 and TRBJ1-6; D not resolved. There are 14 residues in the CDR3. V lost 2 bases and J 7 bases, leaving 10 bases between the germline ends. Germline-derived CDR1 and CDR2 are SGHKS and YYEKEE (reference sequence). CDR3 in amino acids: CASSFGQANSPLHF. CDR3 in DNA: TGTGCCAGCAGCTTCGGCCAAGCCAATTCACCCCTCCACTTT.

This clonotype was seen many times. The chain has TRBV15 and TRBJ2-5; TRBD1 matches at 9 bases. The CDR3 is made up of 15 amino acids. Germline V gene lookup returns CDR1 LNHNV and CDR2 YYDKDF (reference sequence). The junction had 7 bases not matched to a gene; V was cut back by 3 bases and J by 5 bases. As DNA, the CDR3 is TGTGCCACCAGCAGTATGAGACAGGGGGTGGAGACCCAGTACTTC. Amino acids: CATSSMRQGVETQYF.

About this clonotype: The missing conserved phenylalanine or tryptophan at the end of this CDR3 makes a read error likely. The rearrangement joins TRBV20-1 to TRBJ2-3; D is unresolved. CDR1 is DFQATT, CDR2 SNEGSKA, per germline (reference sequence). Trimming stripped 6 bases from V and 0 bases from J, with 13 bases between. CDR3 size: 14 residues. CDR3 sequence: CSARLSDSTDTQYL. The CDR3 DNA reads TGCAGTGCGCGGCTATCGGACAGCACAGATACGCAGTATCTT.

The rearrangement uses TRBV25-1 and TRBJ2-5; TRBD1 might be the D (5 bases). This CDR3 contains 15 residues. V dropped 6 bases and J dropped 6 bases, with 20 bases sitting between them. Germline V gene lookup returns CDR1 MGHDK and CDR2 SYGVNS. For the CDR3, the DNA is TGTGCCAGCAGCTTGGCGGCAGGGCCAGGGCAGACCCAGTACTTC. Residues: CASSLAAGPGQTQYF.